This T cell receptor (beta chain) appears in the sequencing data of a study of shared clonotypes between healthy human individuals. This clone was recorded only once. Data came from immunoSEQ multiplex PCR; TCRdb stores just in-frame clones and leaves some out. This repertoire shows about 1.5 million clones, approximately 98% found once; its top ten account for approximately 0.44%. The material sequenced was naive CD4+ T cells sorted from blood. Subset noted: CD45RA+ positively selected. The clonotype was recovered from a man under 40 in good health.

The CDR3 sequence is CASSTYRFQGETQYF. CDR3 bases: TGTGCCAGCAGCACCTACAGGTTCCAGGGAGAGACCCAGTACTTC. V and J are TRBV14 and TRBJ2-5; D is perhaps TRBD1 (5 bases). Germline CDR1 is SGHDN and CDR2 is FVKESK. There are 15 residues in the CDR3. V gave up 5 bases and J gave up 4 bases, with 17 bases separating them.